This TCR beta chain was captured by sequencing in a study of blood T cell repertoires in COVID-19. Study-wide background: Sites in the United States, Italy and Spain provided acute and convalescent COVID-19 samples. The analysed material was cDNA or gDNA that came from T cells, B-cell-depleted T cells, or PBMCs.

This table comes from immunoSEQ multiplex PCR, and its TCRdb copy is limited to in-frame clones, with some not included. Among under 400,000 clones listed, roughly 86% were seen once. CDR1 is SGHTA, CDR2 FQGTGA, per germline. The J segment lost 2 bases and the V segment lost 5 bases, leaving 8 bases of the junction unmatched. This CDR3 comprises 15 residues. Ages ranged from roughly 18 to 100 years, with residence in 20 to 30 US areas. The sequence came from a woman between 25 and 40 years old who had been exposed to COVID-19. The chain recombines TRBV7-3 with TRBJ2-7, with 8 bases fitting TRBD1. The sample taken for sequencing was PBMCs or T cells enriched from blood (not recorded which). The CDR3 coding sequence is TGTGCCAGCAGCCAACAGGGGGGAACGCCCTACGAGCAGTACTTC. This encodes CASSQQGGTPYEQYF.